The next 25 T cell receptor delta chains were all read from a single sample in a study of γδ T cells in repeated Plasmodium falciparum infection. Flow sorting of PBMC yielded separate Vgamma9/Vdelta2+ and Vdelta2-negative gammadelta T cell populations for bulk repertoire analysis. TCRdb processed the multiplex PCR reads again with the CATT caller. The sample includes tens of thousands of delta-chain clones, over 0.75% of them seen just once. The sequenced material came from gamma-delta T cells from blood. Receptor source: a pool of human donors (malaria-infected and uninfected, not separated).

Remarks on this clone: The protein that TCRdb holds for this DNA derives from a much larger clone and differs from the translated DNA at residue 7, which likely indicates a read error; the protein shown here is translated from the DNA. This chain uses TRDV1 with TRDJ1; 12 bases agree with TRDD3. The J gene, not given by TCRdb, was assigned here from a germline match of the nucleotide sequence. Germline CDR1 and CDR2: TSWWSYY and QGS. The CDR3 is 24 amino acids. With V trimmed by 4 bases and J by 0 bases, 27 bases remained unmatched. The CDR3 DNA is TGTGCTCTTGGGGTCTTCAGGAGCCTTCCACCAACTGGGGGATACAGGAGGTACACCGATAAACTCATCTTT. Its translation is CALGVFRSLPPTGGYRRYTDKLIF.

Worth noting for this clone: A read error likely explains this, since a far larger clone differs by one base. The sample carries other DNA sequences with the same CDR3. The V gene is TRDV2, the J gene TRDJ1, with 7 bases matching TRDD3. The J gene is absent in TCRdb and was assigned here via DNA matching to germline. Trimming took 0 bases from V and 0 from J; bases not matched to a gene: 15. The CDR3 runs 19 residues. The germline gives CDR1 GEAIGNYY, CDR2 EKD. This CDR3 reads CACDTVGSVVGDHTDKLIF. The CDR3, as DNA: TGTGCCTGTGACACCGTGGGCAGTGTAGTGGGGGACCACACCGATAAACTCATCTTT.

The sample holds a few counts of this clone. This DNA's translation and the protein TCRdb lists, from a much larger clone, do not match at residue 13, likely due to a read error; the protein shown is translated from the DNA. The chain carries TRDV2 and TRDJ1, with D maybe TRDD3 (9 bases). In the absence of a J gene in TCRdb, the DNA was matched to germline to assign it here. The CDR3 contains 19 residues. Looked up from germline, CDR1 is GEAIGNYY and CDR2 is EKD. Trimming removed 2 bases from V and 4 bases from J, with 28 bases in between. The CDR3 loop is CACDILPTVTGGGFDKLIF. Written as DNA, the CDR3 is TGTGCCTGTGACATACTTCCTACGGTTACTGGGGGAGGATTCGATAAACTCATCTTT.

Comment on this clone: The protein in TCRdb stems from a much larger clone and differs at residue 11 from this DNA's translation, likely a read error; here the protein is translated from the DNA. The CDR3 DNA follows: TGTGCCTGTGACGTCCGACGGGTCCCCGAATTCATCTTT. Protein: CACDVRRVPEFIF. V gene TRDV2 was called; the J gene was not. The CDR3 runs to 13 residues. Germline CDR1 and CDR2: GEAIGNYY and EKD.

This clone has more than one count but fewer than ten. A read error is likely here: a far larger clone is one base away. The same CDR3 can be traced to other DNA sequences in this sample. The CDR3 DNA is TGTGCCTGTGACACACTACGTTCCGGCGTACTGGGGGACACGGCGGGTGATAAGCTCATCTTT. Translating gives CACDTLRSGVLGDTAGDKLIF. The J gene is uncalled and the V gene is TRDV2; the DNA was not compared with TRDD3, the D call given in the table. Germline lookup yields CDR1 GEAIGNYY and CDR2 EKD. This CDR3 has 21 residues.

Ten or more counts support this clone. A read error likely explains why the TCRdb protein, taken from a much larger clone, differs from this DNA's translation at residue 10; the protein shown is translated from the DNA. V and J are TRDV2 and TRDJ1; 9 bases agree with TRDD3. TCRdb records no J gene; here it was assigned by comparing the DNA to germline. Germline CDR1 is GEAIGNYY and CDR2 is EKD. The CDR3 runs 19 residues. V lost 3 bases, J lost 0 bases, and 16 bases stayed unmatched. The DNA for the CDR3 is TGTGCCTGTGACTCTCTAACTGGGGGACGGACTGAGTACACCGATAAACTCATCTTT. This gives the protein CACDSLTGGRTEYTDKLIF.

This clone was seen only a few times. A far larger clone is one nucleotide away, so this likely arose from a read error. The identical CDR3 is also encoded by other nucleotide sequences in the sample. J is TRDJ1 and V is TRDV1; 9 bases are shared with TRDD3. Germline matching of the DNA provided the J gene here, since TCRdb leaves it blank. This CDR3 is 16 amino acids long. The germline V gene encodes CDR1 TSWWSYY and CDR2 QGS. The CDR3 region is CALGGFLRTGGNKLIF. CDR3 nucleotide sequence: TGTGCCCTTGGGGGCTTCCTTAGGACTGGGGGAAATAAACTCATCTTT.

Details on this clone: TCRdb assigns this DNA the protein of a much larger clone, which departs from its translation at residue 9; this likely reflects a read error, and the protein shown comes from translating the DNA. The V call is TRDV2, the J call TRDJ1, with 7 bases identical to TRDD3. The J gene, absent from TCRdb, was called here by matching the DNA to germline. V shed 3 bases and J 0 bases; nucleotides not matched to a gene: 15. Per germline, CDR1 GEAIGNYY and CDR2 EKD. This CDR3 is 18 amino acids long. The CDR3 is CACDLVLGNTRYTDKLIF. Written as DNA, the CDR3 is TGTGCCTGTGACCTGGTACTGGGGAACACCCGATACACCGATAAACTCATCTTT.

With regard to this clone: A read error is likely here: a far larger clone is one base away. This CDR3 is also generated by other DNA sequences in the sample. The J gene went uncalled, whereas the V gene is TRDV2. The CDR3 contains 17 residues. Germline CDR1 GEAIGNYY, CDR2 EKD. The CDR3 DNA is TGTGCCTGTGACACCGTAGTCCCGGGGGCCCGGCCAGCACAGCTCTTCTTT. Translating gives CACDTVVPGARPAQLFF.

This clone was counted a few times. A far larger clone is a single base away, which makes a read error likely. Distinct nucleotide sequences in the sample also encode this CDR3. CDR3 DNA sequence: TGTGCCTGTGACCGCCTACTGGGGGATACGCCCCACGGTAAACCGGTCGGCGCGGCACAACTCTTCTTT. It specifies CACDRLLGDTPHGKPVGAAQLFF. This chain joins TRDV2 and TRDJ2; 13 bases align to TRDD3. Assignment of the J gene here rests on matching the DNA to germline, because TCRdb gives none. After removal of 3 bases from V and 8 bases from J, the junction contained 29 bases not matched to a gene. The CDR3 covers 23 residues. Looked up from germline, CDR1 is GEAIGNYY and CDR2 is EKD.

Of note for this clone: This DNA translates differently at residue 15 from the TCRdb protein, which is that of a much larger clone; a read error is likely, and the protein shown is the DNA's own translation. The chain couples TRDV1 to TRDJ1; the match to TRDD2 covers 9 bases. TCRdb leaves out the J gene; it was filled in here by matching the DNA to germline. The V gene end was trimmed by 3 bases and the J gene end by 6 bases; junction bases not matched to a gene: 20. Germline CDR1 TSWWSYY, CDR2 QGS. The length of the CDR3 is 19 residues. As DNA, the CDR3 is TGTGCTCTTGGGGATCCCTTCCTACGTAGGTGGGGGAGAACCAATAAACTCATCTTT. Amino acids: CALGDPFLRRWGRTNKLIF.

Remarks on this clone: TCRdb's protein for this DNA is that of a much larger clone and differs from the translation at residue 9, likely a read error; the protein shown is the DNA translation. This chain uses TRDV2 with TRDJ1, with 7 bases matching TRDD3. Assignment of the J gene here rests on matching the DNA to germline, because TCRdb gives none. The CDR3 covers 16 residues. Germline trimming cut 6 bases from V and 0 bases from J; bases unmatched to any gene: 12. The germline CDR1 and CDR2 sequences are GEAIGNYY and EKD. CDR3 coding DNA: TGTGCCTGTAACCCTCTGGGGGCCTGGTACACCGATAAACTCATCTTT. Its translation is CACNPLGAWYTDKLIF.

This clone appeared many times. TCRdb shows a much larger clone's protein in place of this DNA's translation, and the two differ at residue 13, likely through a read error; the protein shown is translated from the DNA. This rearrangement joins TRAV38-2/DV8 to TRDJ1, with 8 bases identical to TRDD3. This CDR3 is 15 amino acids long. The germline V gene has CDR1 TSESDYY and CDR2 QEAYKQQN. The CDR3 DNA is TGTGCTTATAGTGCTGGGGGACCGTACACCGATAAACCCATCTTT. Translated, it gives CAYSAGGPYTDKPIF.

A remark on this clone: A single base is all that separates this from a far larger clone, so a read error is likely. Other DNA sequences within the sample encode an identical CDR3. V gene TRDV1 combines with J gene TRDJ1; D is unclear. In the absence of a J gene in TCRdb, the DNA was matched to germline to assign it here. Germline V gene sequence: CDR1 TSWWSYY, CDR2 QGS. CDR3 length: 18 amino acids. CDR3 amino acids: CALGEPRSPCGDTDKLIF. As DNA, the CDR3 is TGTGCTCTTGGGGAGCCGAGATCTCCTTGCGGAGACACTGATAAACTCATCTTT.

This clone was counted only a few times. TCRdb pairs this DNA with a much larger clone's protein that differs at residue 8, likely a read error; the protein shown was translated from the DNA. The CDR3 loop is CALGAKPVGRYAVNKLIF. Here the CDR3 DNA reads TGTGCTCTTGGGGCAAAACCCGTTGGGAGATATGCCGTGAATAAACTCATCTTT. This rearrangement joins TRDV1 to TRDJ1; D gene ambiguous. This CDR3 has 18 amino acids. V was trimmed by 4 bases and J by 6 bases, leaving 27 bases between them. Germline-derived CDR1 and CDR2 are TSWWSYY and QGS.

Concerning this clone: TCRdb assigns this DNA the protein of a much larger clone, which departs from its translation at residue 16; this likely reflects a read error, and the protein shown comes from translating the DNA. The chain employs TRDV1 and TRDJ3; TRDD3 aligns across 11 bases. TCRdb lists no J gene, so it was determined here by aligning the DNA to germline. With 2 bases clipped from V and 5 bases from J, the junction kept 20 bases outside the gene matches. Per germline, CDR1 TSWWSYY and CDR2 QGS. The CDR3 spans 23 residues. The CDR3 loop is CALGERSLLGLGDTVRDTRQMFF. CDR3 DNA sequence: TGTGCTCTTGGGGAAAGGTCCCTCTTGGGTCTGGGGGATACAGTCCGGGACACCCGACAGATGTTTTTC.

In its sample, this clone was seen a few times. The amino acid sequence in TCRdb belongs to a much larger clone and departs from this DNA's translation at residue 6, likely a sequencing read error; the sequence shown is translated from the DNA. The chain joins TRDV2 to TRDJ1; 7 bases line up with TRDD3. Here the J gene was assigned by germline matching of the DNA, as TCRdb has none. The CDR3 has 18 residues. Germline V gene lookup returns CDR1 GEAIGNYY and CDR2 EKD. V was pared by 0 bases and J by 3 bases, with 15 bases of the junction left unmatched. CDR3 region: CACDTMGTWGDGADKLIF. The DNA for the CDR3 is TGTGCCTGTGACACCATGGGTACCTGGGGGGACGGGGCCGATAAACTCATCTTT.

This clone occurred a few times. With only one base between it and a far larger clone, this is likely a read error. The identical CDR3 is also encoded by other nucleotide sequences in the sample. This CDR3 reads CALGELAYTRGSWDTRQMFF. In nucleotides, the CDR3 is TGTGCTCTCGGGGAACTAGCGTATACCAGGGGATCCTGGGACACCCGACAGATGTTTTTC. The chain combines TRDV1 with TRDJ3, with a possible D match to TRDD3 (5 bases). Here the J gene was assigned by germline matching of the DNA, as TCRdb has none. The CDR3 length is 20 residues. Germline values: CDR1 TSWWSYY, CDR2 QGS.

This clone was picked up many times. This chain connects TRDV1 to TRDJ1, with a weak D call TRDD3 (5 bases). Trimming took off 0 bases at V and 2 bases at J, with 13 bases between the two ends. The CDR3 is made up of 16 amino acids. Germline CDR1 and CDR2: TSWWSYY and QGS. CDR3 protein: CALGELIGGETDKLIF. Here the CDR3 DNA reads TGTGCTCTTGGGGAACTAATCGGAGGGGAGACCGATAAACTCATCTTT.

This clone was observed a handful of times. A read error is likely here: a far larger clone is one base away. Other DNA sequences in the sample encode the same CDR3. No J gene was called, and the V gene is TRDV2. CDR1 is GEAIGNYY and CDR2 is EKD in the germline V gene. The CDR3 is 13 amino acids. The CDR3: CACDPLASDKLIF. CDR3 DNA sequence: TGTGCCTGTGACCCCCTCGCATCCGATAAACTCATCTTC.

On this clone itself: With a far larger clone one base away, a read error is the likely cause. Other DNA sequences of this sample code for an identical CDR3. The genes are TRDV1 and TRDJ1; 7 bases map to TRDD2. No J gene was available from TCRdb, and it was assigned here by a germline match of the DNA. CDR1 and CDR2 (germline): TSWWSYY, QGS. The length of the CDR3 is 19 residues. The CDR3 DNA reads TGCGCTCTTGGGACCTCTATTCCTACAGTGTGGGAGTACACCGATAAACTCATCTTT. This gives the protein CALGTSIPTVWEYTDKLIF.

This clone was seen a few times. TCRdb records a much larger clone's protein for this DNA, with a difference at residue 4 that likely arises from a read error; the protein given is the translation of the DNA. CDR3 coding DNA: TGTGCCTGTAACACCGCTGGACTGGGGGGCCTGTACACCGATAAACTCATCTTT. This gives the protein CACNTAGLGGLYTDKLIF. The genes are TRDV2 and TRDJ1, with TRDD3 identical over 8 bases. The J gene is absent in TCRdb and was assigned here via DNA matching to germline. Germline V gene lookup returns CDR1 GEAIGNYY and CDR2 EKD. This CDR3 comprises 18 residues.

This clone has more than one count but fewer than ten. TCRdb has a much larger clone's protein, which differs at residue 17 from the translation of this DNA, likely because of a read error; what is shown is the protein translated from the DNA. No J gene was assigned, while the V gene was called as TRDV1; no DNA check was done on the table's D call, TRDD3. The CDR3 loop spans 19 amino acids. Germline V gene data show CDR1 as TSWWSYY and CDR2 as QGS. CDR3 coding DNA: TGTGCTCTTGGGGCGCCTTATGATCCGACTCTTAAATCCACCGATAAACCCATCTTT. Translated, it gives CALGAPYDPTLKSTDKPIF.

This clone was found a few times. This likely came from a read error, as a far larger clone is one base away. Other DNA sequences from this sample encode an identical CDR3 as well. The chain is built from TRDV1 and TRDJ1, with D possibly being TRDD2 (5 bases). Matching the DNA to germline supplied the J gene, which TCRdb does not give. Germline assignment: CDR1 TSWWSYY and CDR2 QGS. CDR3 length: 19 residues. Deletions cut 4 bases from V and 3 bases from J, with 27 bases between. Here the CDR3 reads CALGAPPPPGPSYADKLIF. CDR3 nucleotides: TGTGCTCTTGGGGCCCCCCCTCCTCCCGGACCTTCGTACGCCGATAAACTCATCTTT.

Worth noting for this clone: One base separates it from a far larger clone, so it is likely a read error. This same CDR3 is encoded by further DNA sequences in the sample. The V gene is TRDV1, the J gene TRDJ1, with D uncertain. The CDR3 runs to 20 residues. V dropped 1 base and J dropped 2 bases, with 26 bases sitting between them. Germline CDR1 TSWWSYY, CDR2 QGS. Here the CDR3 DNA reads TGTGCTCTTGGGGAACCCCACCTATTTATCTCGCATGCGTATACCGATAAACTCATCTTT. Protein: CALGEPHLFISHAYTDKLIF.